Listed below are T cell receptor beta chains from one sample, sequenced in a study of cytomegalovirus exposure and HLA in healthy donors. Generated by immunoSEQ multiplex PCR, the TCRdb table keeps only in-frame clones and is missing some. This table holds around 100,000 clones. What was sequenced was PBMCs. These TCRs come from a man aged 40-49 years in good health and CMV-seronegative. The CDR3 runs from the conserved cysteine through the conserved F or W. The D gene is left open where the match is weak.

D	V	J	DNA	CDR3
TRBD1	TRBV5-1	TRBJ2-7	TGCGCCAGCAGCATAGGGACAGCCAGCTCCTACGAGCAGTACTTC	CASSIGTASSYEQYF
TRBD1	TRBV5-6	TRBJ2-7	TGTGCCAGCAGCTCTCCGGGACAGGGCTTCTACGAGCAGTACTTC	CASSSPGQGFYEQYF
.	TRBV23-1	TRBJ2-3	TGCGCCAGCAGTCAACCGCTAGTTGGCGAAGGCACAGATACGCAGTATTTT	CASSQPLVGEGTDTQYF
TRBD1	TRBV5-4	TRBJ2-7	TGTGCCAGCAGCTTGTCTGGGACAGTCTCCTACGAGCAGTACTTC	CASSLSGTVSYEQYF
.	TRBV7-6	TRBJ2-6	TGTGCCAGCAGCTTAGCGCGGGGGCCCTCTGGGGCCAACGTCCTGACTTTC	CASSLARGPSGANVLTF
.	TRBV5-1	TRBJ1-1	TGCGCCAGCAGCTTAGGTAGGGCCCAGGGCACTGAAGCTTTCTTT	CASSLGRAQGTEAFF
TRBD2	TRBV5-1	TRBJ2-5	TGCGCCAGCAGATTAGCGGGGGAGACCCAGTACTTC	CASRLAGETQYF
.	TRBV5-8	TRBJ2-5	TGTGCCAGCAGCAAAGACAGGGAGGTCACCCAGTACTTC	CASSKDREVTQYF
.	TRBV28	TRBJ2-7	TGTGCCAGCAGTTCCCAGTACGAGCAGTACTTC	CASSSQYEQYF
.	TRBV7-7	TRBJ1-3	TGTGCCAGCAGCCCAGGGTTTGGAAACACCATATATTTT	CASSPGFGNTIYF
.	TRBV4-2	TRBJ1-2	TGTGCCAGCAGCCAAGGGCCCACGGAGGCGGGGGAAGGGGACTATGGCTACACCTTC	CASSQGPTEAGEGDYGYTF
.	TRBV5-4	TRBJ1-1	TGTGCCAGCAGCTTAAGATCTACGGGCACTGAAGCTTTCTTT	CASSLRSTGTEAFF
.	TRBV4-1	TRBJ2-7	TGCGCCAGCAGCGCGATCAACGGGAACGAGCAGTACTTC	CASSAINGNEQYF
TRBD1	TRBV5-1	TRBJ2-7	TGCGCCAGCAGCAGTCTATCCGGGACAGCTAGCTCCTACGAGCAGTACTTC	CASSSLSGTASSYEQYF
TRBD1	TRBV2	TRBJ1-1	TGTGCCAGCAGAAGGACAGGGGGCGGCACTGAAGCTTTCTTT	CASRRTGGGTEAFF
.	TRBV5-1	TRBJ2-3	TGCGCCAGCAGCTTATCCGGGGTGGCTGATAAAAGCACAGATACGCAGTATTTT	CASSLSGVADKSTDTQYF
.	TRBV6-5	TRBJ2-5	TGTGCCAGCAGCAGAGCGGGAGAGACCCAGTACTTC	CASSRAGETQYF
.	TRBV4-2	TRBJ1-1	TGTGCCAGCAGTGATGGCATCGTGGGGGCAGGCTTGAACACTGAAGCTTTCTTT	CASSDGIVGAGLNTEAFF
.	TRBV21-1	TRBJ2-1	TGTGCCAGCAGCAAATATAGCGGAACCTACAATGAGCAGTTCTTC	CASSKYSGTYNEQFF
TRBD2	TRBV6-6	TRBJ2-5	TGTGCCAGCGGGGACCAGAGCGGGGGGCAAGAGACCCAGTACTTC	CASGDQSGGQETQYF
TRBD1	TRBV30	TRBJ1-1	TGTGCCTGGGGACAGGGGGTAGCTTTCTTT	CAWGQGVAFF
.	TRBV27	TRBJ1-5	TGTGCCAGCAGTTTCAGGGGAGGCAATCAGCCCCAGCATTTT	CASSFRGGNQPQHF
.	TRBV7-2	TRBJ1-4	TGTGCCAGCAGCTTACGGTGGGGGGCAACTAATGAAAAACTGTTTTTT	CASSLRWGATNEKLFF
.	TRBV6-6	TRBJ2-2	TGTGCCAGCAGTTACTCCCAGGGGAGAAACACCGGGGAGCTGTTTTTT	CASSYSQGRNTGELFF
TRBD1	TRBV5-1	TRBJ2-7	TGCGCCAGCAGCTTGGGCGCAGGGGGACCCTACGAGCAGTACTTC	CASSLGAGGPYEQYF
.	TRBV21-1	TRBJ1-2	TGTGCCAGCAGCAAAGTGGGACTAGACAGGCATGTCATCTATGGCTACACCTTC	CASSKVGLDRHVIYGYTF
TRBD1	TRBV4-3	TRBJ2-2	TGCGCCAGCAGCCGCTCGGCGGGACAGGGAAACACCGGGGAGCTGTTTTTT	CASSRSAGQGNTGELFF
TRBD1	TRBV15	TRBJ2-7	TGTGCCACCAGCAGAGAGACCGGGACAGGCTACGAGCAGTACTTC	CATSRETGTGYEQYF
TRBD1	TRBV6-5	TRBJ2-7	TGTGCCAGCAGTTACTCGGGGACAGGACCTTACGAGCAGTACTTC	CASSYSGTGPYEQYF
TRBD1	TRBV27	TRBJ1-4	TGTGCCAGCAGTTTCCTCGGACAGGGGCTCGGAAAACTGTTTTTT	CASSFLGQGLGKLFF
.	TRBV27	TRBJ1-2	TGTGCCAGCAGTTTATCCCCGGACAGAAGAGATGGCTACACCTTC	CASSLSPDRRDGYTF
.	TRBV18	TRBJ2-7	TGTGCCAGCTCACCGATGGCTCATCCCTACGAGCAGTACTTC	CASSPMAHPYEQYF